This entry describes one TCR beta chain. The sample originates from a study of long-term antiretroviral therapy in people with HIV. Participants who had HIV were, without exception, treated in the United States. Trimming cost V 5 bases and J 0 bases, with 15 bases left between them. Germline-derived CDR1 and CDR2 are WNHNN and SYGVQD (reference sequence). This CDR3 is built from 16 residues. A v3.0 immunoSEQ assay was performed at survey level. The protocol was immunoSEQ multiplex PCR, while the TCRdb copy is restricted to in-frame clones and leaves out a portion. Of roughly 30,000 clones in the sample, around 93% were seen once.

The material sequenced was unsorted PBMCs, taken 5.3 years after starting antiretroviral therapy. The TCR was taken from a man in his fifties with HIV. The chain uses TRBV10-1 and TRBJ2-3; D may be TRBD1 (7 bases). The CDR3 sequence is CASSQGGGPSTDTQYF. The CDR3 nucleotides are TGCGCCAGCAGTCAGGGGGGCGGACCAAGCACAGATACGCAGTATTTT.